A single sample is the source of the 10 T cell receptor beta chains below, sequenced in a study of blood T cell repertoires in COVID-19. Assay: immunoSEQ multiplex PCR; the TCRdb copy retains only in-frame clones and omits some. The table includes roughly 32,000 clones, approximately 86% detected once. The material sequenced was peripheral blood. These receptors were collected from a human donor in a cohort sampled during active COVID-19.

CDR3 protein: CASSLGQGGGYGYTF. For the CDR3, the DNA is TGTGCCAGTAGTCTAGGACAGGGTGGTGGCTATGGCTACACCTTC. V is TRBV19 and J is TRBJ1-2; 8 bases line up with TRBD1. Germline V gene lookup returns CDR1 LNHDA and CDR2 SQIVND (reference sequence). V shed 5 bases, J shed 4 bases, and the junction held 9 bases outside the gene matches. CDR3 size: 15 residues.

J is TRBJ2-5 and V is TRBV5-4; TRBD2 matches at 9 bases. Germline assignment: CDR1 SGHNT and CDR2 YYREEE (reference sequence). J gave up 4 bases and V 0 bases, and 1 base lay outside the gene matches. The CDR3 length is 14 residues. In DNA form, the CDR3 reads TGTGCCAGCAGCTTGGTTAGCGGGGGAGAGACCCAGTACTTC. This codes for CASSLVSGGETQYF.

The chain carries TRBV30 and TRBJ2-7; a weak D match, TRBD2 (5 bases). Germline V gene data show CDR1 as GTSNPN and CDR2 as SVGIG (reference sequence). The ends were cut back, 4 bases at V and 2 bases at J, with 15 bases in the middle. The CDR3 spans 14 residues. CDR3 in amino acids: CAWNQPSGAYEQYF. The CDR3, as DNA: TGTGCCTGGAATCAGCCCAGCGGCGCCTACGAGCAGTACTTC.

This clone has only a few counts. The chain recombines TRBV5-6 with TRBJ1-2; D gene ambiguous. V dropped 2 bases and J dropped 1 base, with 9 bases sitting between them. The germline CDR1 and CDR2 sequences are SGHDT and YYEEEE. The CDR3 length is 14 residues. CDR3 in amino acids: CASSFGNLNYGYTF. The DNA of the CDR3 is TGTGCCAGCAGCTTCGGGAACCTTAACTATGGCTACACCTTC.

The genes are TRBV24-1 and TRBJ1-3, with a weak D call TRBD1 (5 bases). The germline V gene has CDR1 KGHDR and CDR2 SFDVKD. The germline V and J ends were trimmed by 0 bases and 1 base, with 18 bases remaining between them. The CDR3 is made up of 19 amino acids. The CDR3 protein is CATSDLDQGEGTSGNTIYF. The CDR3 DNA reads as TGTGCCACCAGTGATTTGGACCAGGGAGAAGGGACTTCTGGAAACACCATATATTTT.

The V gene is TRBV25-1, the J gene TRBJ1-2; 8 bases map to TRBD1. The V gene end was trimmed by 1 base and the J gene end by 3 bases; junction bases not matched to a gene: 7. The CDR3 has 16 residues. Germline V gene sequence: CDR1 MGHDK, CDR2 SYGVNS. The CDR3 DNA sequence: TGTGCCAGCAGTGAATTTGGGACAGGTCCCTACTATGGCTACACCTTC. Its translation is CASSEFGTGPYYGYTF.

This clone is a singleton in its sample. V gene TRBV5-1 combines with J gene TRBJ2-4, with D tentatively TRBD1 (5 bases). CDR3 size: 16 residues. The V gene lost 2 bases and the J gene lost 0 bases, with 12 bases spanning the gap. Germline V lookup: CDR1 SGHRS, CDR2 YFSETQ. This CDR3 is CASSFYQGLAKNIQYF. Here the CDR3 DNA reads TGCGCCAGCAGCTTTTACCAGGGCCTAGCCAAAAACATTCAGTACTTC.

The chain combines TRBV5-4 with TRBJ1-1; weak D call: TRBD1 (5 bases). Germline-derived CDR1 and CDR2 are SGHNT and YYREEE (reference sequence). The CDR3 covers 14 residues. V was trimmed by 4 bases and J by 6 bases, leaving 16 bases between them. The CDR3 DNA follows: TGTGCCAGCAGCCCGCGGACGGAAGGGGCTGAAGCTTTCTTT. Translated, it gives CASSPRTEGAEAFF.

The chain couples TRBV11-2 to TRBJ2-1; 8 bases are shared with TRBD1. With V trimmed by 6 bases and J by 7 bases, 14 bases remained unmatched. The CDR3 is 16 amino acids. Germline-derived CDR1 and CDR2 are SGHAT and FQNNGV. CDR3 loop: CASRNWDQGAGNEQFF. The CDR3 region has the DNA TGTGCCAGCAGGAATTGGGACCAGGGGGCCGGGAATGAGCAGTTCTTC.

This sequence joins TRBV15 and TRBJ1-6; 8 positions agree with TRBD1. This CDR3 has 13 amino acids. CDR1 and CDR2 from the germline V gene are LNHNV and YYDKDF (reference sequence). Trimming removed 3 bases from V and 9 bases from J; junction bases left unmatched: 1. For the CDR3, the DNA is TGTGCCACCAGCAGTGACAGGGGTTCACCCCTCCACTTT. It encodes CATSSDRGSPLHF.